Included here is one TCR beta chain sequence, with context. With 4 bases clipped from V and 6 bases from J, the junction kept 12 bases outside the gene matches. Germline V gene sequence: CDR1 MGHRA, CDR2 YSYEKL. The CDR3 contains 16 residues. This sample was included in a study of blood T cell repertoires in COVID-19. For the study at large: Italy, Spain and the United States were the sources of the convalescent and acute COVID-19 samples. T cells, B-cell-depleted T cells, or PBMCs provided the cDNA or gDNA that served as material.

In the original analysis: The authors estimated nucleated cell counts from reference gene primer amplification. TCRdb's table, derived via immunoSEQ multiplex PCR, lists solely in-frame clones and lacks some. V and J calls and clone size come straight from that table; D and trimming were deduced from the DNA. The repertoire holds hundreds of thousands of clones, with around 92% as singletons. The chain combines TRBV4-1 with TRBJ2-4; 7 nucleotides line up with TRBD2. Sequences were obtained from peripheral blood. The origin of this receptor is a man between 40 and 49 years old with acute or convalescent COVID-19. CDR3 in DNA: TGCGCCAGCAGCCCCGGGGGGTCGTCGGGTGGAAACATTCAGTACTTC. Translating it yields CASSPGGSSGGNIQYF.